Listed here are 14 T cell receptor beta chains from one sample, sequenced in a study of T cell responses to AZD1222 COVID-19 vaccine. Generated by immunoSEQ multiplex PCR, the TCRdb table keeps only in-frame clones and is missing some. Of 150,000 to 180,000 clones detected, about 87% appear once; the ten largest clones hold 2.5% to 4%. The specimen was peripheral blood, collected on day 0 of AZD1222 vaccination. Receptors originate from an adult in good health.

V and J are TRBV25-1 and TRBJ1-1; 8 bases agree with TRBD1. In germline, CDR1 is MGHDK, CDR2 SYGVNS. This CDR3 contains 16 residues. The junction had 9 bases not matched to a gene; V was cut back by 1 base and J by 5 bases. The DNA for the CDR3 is TGTGCCAGCAGTGAATTAGGCCAGGGGGCGCGTACTGAAGCTTTCTTT. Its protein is CASSELGQGARTEAFF.

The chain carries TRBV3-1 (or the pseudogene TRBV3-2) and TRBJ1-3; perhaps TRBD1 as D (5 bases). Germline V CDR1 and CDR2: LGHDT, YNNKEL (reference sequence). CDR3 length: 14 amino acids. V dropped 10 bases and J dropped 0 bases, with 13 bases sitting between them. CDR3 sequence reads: CATGTASSGNTIYF. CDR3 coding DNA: TGTGCCACCGGGACGGCGAGCTCTGGAAACACCATATATTTT.

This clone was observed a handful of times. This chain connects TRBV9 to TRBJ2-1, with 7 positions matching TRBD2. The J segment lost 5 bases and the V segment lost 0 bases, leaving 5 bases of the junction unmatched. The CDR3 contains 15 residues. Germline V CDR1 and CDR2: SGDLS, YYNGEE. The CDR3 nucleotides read TGTGCCAGCAGCGTAGAAGCGGGGCCCAACAATGAGCAGTTCTTC. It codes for CASSVEAGPNNEQFF.

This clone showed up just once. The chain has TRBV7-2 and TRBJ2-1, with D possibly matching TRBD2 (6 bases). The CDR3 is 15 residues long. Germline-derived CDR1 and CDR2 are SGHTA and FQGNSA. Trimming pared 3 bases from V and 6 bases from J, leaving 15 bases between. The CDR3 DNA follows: TGTGCCAGCAGCTTTCCCTGGGGAGCGGGCAATGAGCAGTTCTTC. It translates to CASSFPWGAGNEQFF. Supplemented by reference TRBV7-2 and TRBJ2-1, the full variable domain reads GAGVSQSPSNKVTEKGKDVELRCDPISGHTALYWYRQSLGQGLEFLIYFQGNSAPDKSGLPSDRFSAERTGGSVSTLTIQRTQQEDSAVYLCASSFPWGAGNEQFFGPGTRLTVL.

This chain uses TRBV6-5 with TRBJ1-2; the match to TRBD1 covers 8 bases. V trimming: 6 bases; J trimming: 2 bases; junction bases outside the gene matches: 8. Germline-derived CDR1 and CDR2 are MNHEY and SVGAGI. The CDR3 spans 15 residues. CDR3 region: CASRPGTGGNYGYTF. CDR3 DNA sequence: TGTGCCAGCAGACCCGGGACAGGTGGGAACTATGGCTACACCTTC.

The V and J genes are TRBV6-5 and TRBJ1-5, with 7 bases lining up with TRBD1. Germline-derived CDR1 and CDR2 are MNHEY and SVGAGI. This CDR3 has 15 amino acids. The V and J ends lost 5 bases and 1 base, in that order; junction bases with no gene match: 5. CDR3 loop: CASSPQGISNQPQHF. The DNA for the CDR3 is TGTGCCAGCAGTCCACAGGGGATAAGCAATCAGCCCCAGCATTTT.

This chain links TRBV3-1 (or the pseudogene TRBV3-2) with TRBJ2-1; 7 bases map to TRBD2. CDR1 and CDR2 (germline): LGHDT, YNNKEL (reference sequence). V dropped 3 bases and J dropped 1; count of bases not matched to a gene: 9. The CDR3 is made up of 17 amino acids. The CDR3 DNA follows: TGTGCCAGCAGCCACGCGGCGGACGGGGGGTCCTACAATGAGCAGTTCTTC. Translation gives CASSHAADGGSYNEQFF.

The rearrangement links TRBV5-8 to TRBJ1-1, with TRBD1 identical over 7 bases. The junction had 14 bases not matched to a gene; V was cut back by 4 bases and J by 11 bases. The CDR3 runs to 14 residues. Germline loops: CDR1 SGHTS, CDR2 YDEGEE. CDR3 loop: CASSHRGQPIGAFF. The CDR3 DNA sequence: TGTGCCAGCAGCCACCGGGGACAGCCGATCGGGGCTTTCTTT. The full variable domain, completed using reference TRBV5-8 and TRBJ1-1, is EAGVTQSPTHLIKTRGQQATLRCSPISGHTSVYWYQQALGLGLQFLLWYDEGEERNRGNFPPRFSGRQFPNYSSELNVNALELEDSALYLCASSHRGQPIGAFFGQGTRLTVV.

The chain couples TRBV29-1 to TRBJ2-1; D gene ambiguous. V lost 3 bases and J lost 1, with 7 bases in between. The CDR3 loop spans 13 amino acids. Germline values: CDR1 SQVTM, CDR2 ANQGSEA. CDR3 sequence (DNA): TGCAGCGTTGAGGCCAATTCCTACAATGAGCAGTTCTTC. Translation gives CSVEANSYNEQFF.

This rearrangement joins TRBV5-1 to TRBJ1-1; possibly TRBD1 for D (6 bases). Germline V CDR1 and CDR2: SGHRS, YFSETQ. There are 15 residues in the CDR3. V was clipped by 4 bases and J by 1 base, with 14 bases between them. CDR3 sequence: CASSRRTDPNTEAFF. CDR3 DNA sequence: TGCGCCAGCAGCCGCAGGACAGACCCGAACACTGAAGCTTTCTTT.

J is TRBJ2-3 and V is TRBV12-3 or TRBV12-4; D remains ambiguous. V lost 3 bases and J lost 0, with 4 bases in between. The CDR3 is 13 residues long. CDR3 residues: CASSFGSTDTQYF. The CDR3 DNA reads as TGTGCCAGCAGTTTTGGTAGCACAGATACGCAGTATTTT.

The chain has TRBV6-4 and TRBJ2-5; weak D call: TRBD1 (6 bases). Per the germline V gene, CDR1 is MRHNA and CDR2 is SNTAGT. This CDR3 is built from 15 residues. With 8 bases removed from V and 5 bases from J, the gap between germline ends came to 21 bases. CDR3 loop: CASRRQARPGETQYF. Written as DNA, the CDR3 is TGTGCCAGCCGGCGACAGGCCCGACCTGGGGAGACCCAGTACTTC.

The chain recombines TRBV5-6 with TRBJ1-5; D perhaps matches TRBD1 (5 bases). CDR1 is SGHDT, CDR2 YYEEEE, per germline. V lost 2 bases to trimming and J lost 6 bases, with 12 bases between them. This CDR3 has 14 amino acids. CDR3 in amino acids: CASSLAGGVQPQHF. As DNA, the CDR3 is TGTGCCAGCAGCTTAGCGGGGGGAGTTCAGCCCCAGCATTTT.

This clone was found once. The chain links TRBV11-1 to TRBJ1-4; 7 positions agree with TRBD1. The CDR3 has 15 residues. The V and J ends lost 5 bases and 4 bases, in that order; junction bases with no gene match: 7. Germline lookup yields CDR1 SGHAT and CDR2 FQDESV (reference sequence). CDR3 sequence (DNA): TGTGCCAGCAGCCAACGGGGACAGAATAATGAAAAACTGTTTTTT. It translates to CASSQRGQNNEKLFF.